A single sample is the source of the 29 T cell receptor beta chains below, sequenced in a study of blood T cells in healthy people across ages. Together with a sample-barcoded 5' primer, a J-beta primer mix was included in a second PCR lasting about 6 to 12 cycles. TCRdb called the 5' RACE reads again in MiXCR, with one record for every CDR3 protein. The data contain approximately 800,000 distinct CDR3 sequences, approximately 25% of them seen just once; the ten biggest clones take up approximately 4%. The same sample was also studied in work on T cells of mothers and their children.

The sample was blood. The receptors derive from a boy aged 5-17 years in good health.

The chain uses TRBV14 and TRBJ2-5, with a possible D match to TRBD2 (5 bases). From germline, CDR1 is SGHDN and CDR2 FVKESK. This CDR3 has 13 amino acids. Trimming stripped 7 bases from V and 2 bases from J, with 11 bases between. The CDR3 loop reads CASNRDLQETQYF. The CDR3 region has the DNA TGTGCCAGCAACCGGGATCTTCAAGAGACCCAGTACTTC.

The CDR3 sequence: CSAPETLNEQFF. The CDR3 DNA reads as TGCAGTGCACCCGAAACGCTCAATGAGCAGTTCTTC. This chain links TRBV20-1 with TRBJ2-1; D is unclear. V shed 6 bases and J shed 6 bases, with 12 bases lying between them. The CDR3 contains 12 residues. Germline loops: CDR1 DFQATT, CDR2 SNEGSKA (reference sequence).

This chain uses TRBV7-2 with TRBJ2-2; unclear D gene. The CDR3 spans 13 residues. Germline V CDR1 and CDR2: SGHTA, FQGNSA. The V gene lost 8 bases and the J gene lost 7 bases, with 14 bases spanning the gap. CDR3 in amino acids: CASWPSLGGELFF. The CDR3, as DNA: TGTGCCAGCTGGCCCTCTCTCGGCGGGGAGCTGTTTTTT.

The chain couples TRBV19 to TRBJ2-5, with D possibly being TRBD2 (5 bases). Looked up from germline, CDR1 is LNHDA and CDR2 is SQIVND (reference sequence). V dropped 7 bases and J dropped 2 bases, with 14 bases sitting between them. The CDR3 sequence is 14 residues long. As DNA, the CDR3 is TGTGCCAGTACGTCTAGCATCAGACAAGAGACCCAGTACTTC. It translates to CASTSSIRQETQYF.

Note on this clonotype: The conserved phenylalanine or tryptophan is not found at the CDR3 terminus, so this likely reflects a read error. V is TRBV14 and J is TRBJ1-5, with D hard to call. This CDR3 spans 13 amino acids. Germline V gene data show CDR1 as SGHDN and CDR2 as FVKESK. The V gene lost 1 base and the J gene lost 7 bases, with 8 bases spanning the gap. CDR3 protein: CASSQGLGQPQHL. The CDR3 DNA reads as TGTGCCAGCAGCCAAGGCCTTGGGCAGCCCCAGCATCTT.

This clonotype was seen only a few times. This sequence joins TRBV28 and TRBJ2-5, with TRBD1 matching 9 bases. Germline CDR1 MDHEN, CDR2 SYDVKM. The V gene end was trimmed by 2 bases and the J gene end by 3 bases; junction bases not matched to a gene: 4. This CDR3 is 15 amino acids long. The CDR3 DNA follows: TGTGCCAGCAGTTTAGGCGGGACAGGGAAAGAGACCCAGTACTTC. Protein: CASSLGGTGKETQYF.

The chain links TRBV7-9 to TRBJ1-1, with D unclear. Germline lookup yields CDR1 SEHNR and CDR2 FQNEAQ (reference sequence). The CDR3 loop spans 12 amino acids. V dropped 5 bases and J dropped 10 bases, with 14 bases sitting between them. In nucleotides, the CDR3 is TGTGCCAGCAGCCCAATGGGGTGGGCAGCTTTCTTT. Translating it yields CASSPMGWAAFF.

For the CDR3, the DNA is TGTGCCAGCAGCTTTGAACAGGGAGCCCACAATGAGCAGTTCTTC. Its protein product is CASSFEQGAHNEQFF. This chain links TRBV7-3 with TRBJ2-1; possible D gene TRBD1, 6 bases. Germline CDR1 is SGHTA and CDR2 is FQGTGA. Trimming took off 3 bases at V and 5 bases at J, with 14 bases between the two ends. CDR3 size: 15 residues.

J is TRBJ1-5 and V is TRBV6-6, with D perhaps TRBD1 (6 bases). This CDR3 spans 14 amino acids. V lost 7 bases to trimming and J lost 5 bases, with 15 bases between them. The germline CDR1 and CDR2 sequences are MNHNY and SVGAGI (reference sequence). The CDR3 nucleotides are TGTGCCAGCAATACAGGGTGCGAAGATCAGCCCCAGCATTTT. Protein: CASNTGCEDQPQHF.

This clonotype has at least ten counts. V is TRBV29-1 and J is TRBJ2-5; no reliable D call. CDR1 is SQVTM and CDR2 is ANQGSEA in the germline V gene. Deletions cut 4 bases from V and 0 bases from J, with 6 bases between. The CDR3 sequence is 12 residues long. The CDR3 nucleotides read TGCAGCGTTGTTGGCAACCAAGAGACCCAGTACTTC. Protein sequence: CSVVGNQETQYF.

This clonotype has a handful of counts. Germline and junction disagree at one end, which may indicate a read error. The gene calls are TRBV5-1 and TRBJ2-1, with TRBD2 matching over 7 bases. This CDR3 has 12 residues. Germline assignment: CDR1 SGHRS and CDR2 YFSETQ. The DNA of the CDR3 is TGCGCCAACAGCTCCGAGGGCGGGAGGCAGTTCTTC. It specifies CANSSEGGRQFF.

This clonotype has just a few counts. V and J are TRBV12-3 or TRBV12-4 and TRBJ1-5, with 10 positions matching TRBD1. Trimming at V came to 1 base and at J to 7 bases, leaving 4 bases not matched to a gene. The CDR3 extends over 15 amino acids. CDR3 in DNA: TGTGCCAGCAGTTTAGGAGGGACAGGGGAACAGCCCCAGCATTTT. Translating gives CASSLGGTGEQPQHF.

The genes are TRBV6-9 and TRBJ2-4; D is possibly TRBD1 (5 bases). The germline CDR1 and CDR2 sequences are MNHGY and SVAAGI. The CDR3 consists of 15 residues. V lost 2 bases, J lost 5 bases, and 13 bases lay in between. The CDR3 nucleotides are TGTGCCAGCAGTTATGCGCAGGGCGGCGAAAACATTCAGTACTTC. This translates into CASSYAQGGENIQYF.

This chain joins TRBV7-9 and TRBJ1-4; D perhaps matches TRBD1 (5 bases). CDR1 is SEHNR and CDR2 is FQNEAQ in the germline V gene (reference sequence). The CDR3 extends over 16 amino acids. Trimming took off 1 base at V and 6 bases at J, with 15 bases between the two ends. Here the CDR3 DNA reads TGTGCCAGCAGCTTAGTTTCGGCAGGGAGGGATGAAAAACTGTTTTTT. Encoded protein: CASSLVSAGRDEKLFF.

The chain couples TRBV7-9 to TRBJ1-5; D remains ambiguous. V was clipped by 3 bases and J by 1 base, with 10 bases between them. Germline CDR1 SEHNR, CDR2 FQNEAQ (reference sequence). The CDR3 has 15 residues. The CDR3 DNA follows: TGTGCCAGCAGCTTTGGGCAGGAGAGCAATCAGCCCCAGCATTTT. As protein: CASSFGQESNQPQHF.

In this sample, this clonotype turned up a few times. The chain has TRBV21-1 and TRBJ2-5; TRBD1, as called in the table, went unchecked against the DNA. TRBV21-1 is flagged as a pseudogene. The CDR3 runs 14 residues. CDR3 sequence (DNA): TGTGCCAGCAGCGGGGACAGGGTCCCAGAGACCCAGTACTTC. This sequence encodes CASSGDRVPETQYF.

The V and J genes are TRBV7-2 and TRBJ2-4; D tentatively fits TRBD1 or TRBD2 (6 bases each). Between the trimmed V and J ends, which lost 3 bases and 3 bases, there was a span of 15 bases. The CDR3 spans 16 residues. Germline V gives CDR1 SGHTA, CDR2 FQGNSA. The CDR3 nucleotides read TGTGCCAGCAGCTTGGGGGGCGGGGCGGACAAAAACATTCAGTACTTC. Encoded protein: CASSLGGGADKNIQYF.

This clonotype was picked up a small number of times. V and J are TRBV7-9 and TRBJ2-7; tentatively, D is TRBD1 (6 bases). The germline V and J ends were trimmed by 4 bases and 7 bases, with 20 bases remaining between them. The CDR3 runs 15 residues. Germline V gene lookup returns CDR1 SEHNR and CDR2 FQNEAQ (reference sequence). Here the CDR3 reads CASSSHVTGRTEQYF. The CDR3 nucleotides are TGTGCCAGCAGCTCTCATGTCACAGGGAGAACGGAGCAGTACTTC. Full variable domain (outside the CDR3, taken from reference TRBV7-9 and TRBJ2-7): DTGVSQNPRHKITKRGQNVTFRCDPISEHNRLYWYRQTLGQGPEFLTYFQNEAQLEKSRLLSDRFSAERPKGSFSTLEIQRTEQGDSAMYLCASSSHVTGRTEQYFGPGTRLTVT.

The sample holds a few counts of this clonotype. The V gene is TRBV6-1, the J gene TRBJ2-7, with D maybe TRBD1 (6 bases). V lost 7 bases and J lost 4, with 20 bases in between. The V gene's germline CDR1 is MNHNS and CDR2 SASEGT. CDR3 length: 15 residues. The CDR3 region has the DNA TGTGCCAGCATCGGACAGTTCCGCGCCTATTACGAGCAGTACTTC. Translated, it gives CASIGQFRAYYEQYF.

The sample holds a few counts of this clonotype. The chain carries TRBV7-2 and TRBJ2-3; 9 bases match TRBD1. The V gene end was trimmed by 2 bases and the J gene end by 2 bases; junction bases not matched to a gene: 5. Germline loops: CDR1 SGHTA, CDR2 FQGNSA. This CDR3 is 16 amino acids long. The CDR3, as DNA: TGTGCCAGCAGCTTACGGACAGGGGAATCCACAGATACGCAGTATTTT. This translates into CASSLRTGESTDTQYF.

This clonotype occurred a few times. The chain employs TRBV29-1 and TRBJ2-7, with 12 bases aligning to TRBD1. The CDR3 has 17 residues. Germline V gene data show CDR1 as SQVTM and CDR2 as ANQGSEA. V shed 2 bases, J shed 5 bases, and the junction held 13 bases outside the gene matches. Here the CDR3 reads CSVEKFLSGTGGHEQYF. Written as DNA, the CDR3 is TGCAGCGTTGAAAAATTCCTTAGCGGGACAGGGGGCCACGAGCAGTACTTC.

This clonotype was seen only a few times. At one end, the junction sequence differs from germline, possibly due to a read error. The chain has TRBV4-3 and TRBJ2-7, with 9 bases lining up with TRBD2. Germline CDR1 LGHNA, CDR2 YSLEER. This CDR3 is built from 14 residues. For the CDR3, the DNA is TGCGCCAGCAGCCAAGGGGCGGGGGGGTACGTGCAGTACTTC. Its translation is CASSQGAGGYVQYF.

This clonotype occurred a few times. The junction shows a germline mismatch at one end, possibly a read error. CDR3 nucleotide sequence: TGTGCCAGCAGCCTAGCTACCAATCAGCCCCAGCATTTT. Protein sequence: CASSLATNQPQHF. The J gene is TRBJ1-5, the V gene TRBV7-6; D is undetermined. The CDR3 loop spans 13 amino acids. CDR1 and CDR2 from the germline V gene are SGHVS and FNYEAQ.

The gene calls are TRBV4-1 and TRBJ1-4; TRBD1 might be the D (6 bases). V was cut by 3 bases and J by 3 bases, with 14 bases left in between. In germline, CDR1 is MGHRA, CDR2 YSYEKL. This CDR3 has 16 residues. CDR3 region: CASSQKQGGSNEKLFF. CDR3 coding DNA: TGCGCCAGCAGCCAGAAACAGGGAGGATCTAATGAAAAACTGTTTTTT.

This clonotype was counted only a few times. The chain employs TRBV13 and TRBJ2-5; D possibly corresponds to TRBD1 (6 bases). The assigned J gene may be wrong: the sequence end matches TRBJ2-7 better. This CDR3 has 15 amino acids. Per the germline V gene, CDR1 is PRHDT and CDR2 is FYEKMQ (reference sequence). CDR3 sequence (DNA): TGTGCCAGCAGCTTCACTGGCGGACAGTCCTACGAGCAGTACTTC. It yields the protein CASSFTGGQSYEQYF.

The V call is TRBV9, the J call TRBJ1-2; D is unclear. This CDR3 spans 13 amino acids. Per the germline V gene, CDR1 is SGDLS and CDR2 is YYNGEE. V was shortened by 3 bases and J by 6 bases, with 12 bases between the two germline ends. The CDR3 DNA sequence: TGTGCCAGCAGCGCCCGGGCGGGAGATGGCTACACCTTC. Its protein is CASSARAGDGYTF.

This clonotype was detected only a few times. CDR3 loop: CASSTWGDQPQHF. The CDR3 nucleotides read TGTGCCAGCTCAACATGGGGTGATCAGCCCCAGCATTTT. J is TRBJ1-5 and V is TRBV18; no reliable D call. Germline CDR1 is KGHSH and CDR2 is LQKENI. The CDR3 length is 13 residues. The V gene lost 5 bases and the J gene lost 5 bases, with 10 bases spanning the gap.

As for this clonotype: At one of its ends the junction is not consistent with the germline gene, which may arise from a read error. V usage is TRBV5-4 and J usage is TRBJ2-7, with unresolved D. Germline V gene lookup returns CDR1 SGHNT and CDR2 YYREEE (reference sequence). The CDR3 contains 15 residues. Here the CDR3 DNA reads TGTGCCAACAGCTTCTATCCGGACCCACCCTACGAGCAGTACTTC. Translation: CANSFYPDPPYEQYF.

The table lists this clonotype with a few counts. This chain connects TRBV7-2 to TRBJ2-3; 15 bases match TRBD2. The V gene end was trimmed by 7 bases and the J gene end by 3 bases; junction bases not matched to a gene: 11. The germline CDR1 and CDR2 sequences are SGHTA and FQGNSA. The CDR3 has 18 residues. CDR3 sequence: CASIGTSGGLAGTDTQYF. CDR3 nucleotide sequence: TGTGCCAGCATCGGGACTAGCGGGGGGCTCGCGGGTACAGATACGCAGTATTTT.